The rows below give T cell receptor beta chains drawn from one sample of a study of shared T cell receptors in the human thymus. Assay used: immunoSEQ multiplex PCR; TCRdb lists only in-frame clones, some missing. The sample records hundreds of thousands of clones, about 87% being singletons. These data were also filed under a second study, of human thymus T cells.

Material for sequencing was thymocytes. These TCRs come from a boy under three years old with a congenital heart defect. CDR3s include the opening cysteine and the closing phenylalanine or tryptophan. The D gene is left open where the match is weak. Clone size is not always given. Where it is, it says once, few, many or a class for expanded clones.

D gene: NA; V gene: TRBV4-3; CDR3 length: 14; clone size: few; J gene: TRBJ1-6; CDR3 DNA: TGCGCCAGCAGCCAAGAACGCGAGGGAACTCCCCTCCACTTT; CDR3 protein: CASSQEREGTPLHF
D gene: TRBD2; V gene: TRBV5-4; CDR3 length: 17; clone size: NA; J gene: TRBJ2-1; CDR3 DNA: TGTGCCAGCAGCTTAAGACTAGCGGGGGACTCCTACAATGAGCAGTTCTTC; CDR3 protein: CASSLRLAGDSYNEQFF
D gene: TRBD2; V gene: TRBV4-3; CDR3 length: 16; clone size: NA; J gene: TRBJ2-1; CDR3 DNA: TGCGCCAGCAGCCAAAGGACCCGGGACTACCCTCCTGAGCAGTTCTTC; CDR3 protein: CASSQRTRDYPPEQFF
D gene: TRBD2; V gene: TRBV28; CDR3 length: 18; clone size: NA; J gene: TRBJ2-1; CDR3 DNA: TGTGCCAGCAGTTTAAGGTGGCGGACTAGCGGGAGTGGGAATGAGCAGTTCTTC; CDR3 protein: CASSLRWRTSGSGNEQFF
D gene: NA; V gene: TRBV4-1; CDR3 length: 13; clone size: few; J gene: TRBJ2-3; CDR3 DNA: TGCGCCAGCAGAGGGGCAGCCACAGATACGCAGTATTTT; CDR3 protein: CASRGAATDTQYF
D gene: TRBD1; V gene: TRBV6-1; CDR3 length: 15; clone size: NA; J gene: TRBJ2-2; CDR3 DNA: TGTGCCAGCAGTAAACAGGGGGTCGGCACCGGGGAGCTGTTTTTT; CDR3 protein: CASSKQGVGTGELFF
D gene: TRBD1; V gene: TRBV6-5; CDR3 length: 14; clone size: NA; J gene: TRBJ2-7; CDR3 DNA: TGTGCCAGCAGAAAGACAGGGGGTCGGGACGAGCAGTACTTC; CDR3 protein: CASRKTGGRDEQYF
D gene: NA; V gene: TRBV28; CDR3 length: 15; clone size: NA; J gene: TRBJ1-5; CDR3 DNA: TGTGCCAGCAGGTCAAGGAGTAACAGCAATCAGCCCCAGCATTTT; CDR3 protein: CASRSRSNSNQPQHF
D gene: TRBD2; V gene: TRBV7-3; CDR3 length: 16; clone size: NA; J gene: TRBJ2-5; CDR3 DNA: TGTGCCAGCAGCCCCGGGACTAGCGGAGGACAAGAGACCCAGTACTTC; CDR3 protein: CASSPGTSGGQETQYF
D gene: NA; V gene: TRBV6-5; CDR3 length: 14; clone size: NA; J gene: TRBJ2-1; CDR3 DNA: TGTGCCAGCAGCCCGGAGGACTTCTACAATGAGCAGTTCTTC; CDR3 protein: CASSPEDFYNEQFF
D gene: NA; V gene: TRBV28; CDR3 length: 14; clone size: NA; J gene: TRBJ2-7; CDR3 DNA: TGTGCCAGCAGAAACAGGAAAAGCTCCTACGAGCAGTACTTC; CDR3 protein: CASRNRKSSYEQYF
D gene: TRBD1; V gene: TRBV28; CDR3 length: 14; clone size: NA; J gene: TRBJ1-3; CDR3 DNA: TGTGCCAGCGGATCCCCGGACAGGCCGGACACCATATATTTT; CDR3 protein: CASGSPDRPDTIYF
D gene: NA; V gene: TRBV30; CDR3 length: 15; clone size: NA; J gene: TRBJ2-5; CDR3 DNA: TGTGCCTGGAGTGTCCTATCAGGAGGTCGGGAGACCCAGTACTTC; CDR3 protein: CAWSVLSGGRETQYF
D gene: NA; V gene: TRBV27; CDR3 length: 16; clone size: few; J gene: TRBJ2-7; CDR3 DNA: TGTGCCAGCAGTTCCCCCCCGCCATGGACTTCCTACGAGCAGTACTTC; CDR3 protein: CASSSPPPWTSYEQYF
D gene: TRBD1; V gene: TRBV4-3; CDR3 length: 20; clone size: NA; J gene: TRBJ1-5; CDR3 DNA: TGCGCCAGCAGCCAAGGGCCGGGACAGGGAAGTATAAGTAGCAATCAGCCCCAGCATTTT; CDR3 protein: CASSQGPGQGSISSNQPQHF
D gene: TRBD2; V gene: TRBV19; CDR3 length: 13; clone size: NA; J gene: TRBJ2-5; CDR3 DNA: TGTGCCAGTAGAGGGACTAGCGAAGAGACCCAGTACTTC; CDR3 protein: CASRGTSEETQYF
D gene: TRBD1; V gene: TRBV4-3; CDR3 length: 13; clone size: NA; J gene: TRBJ2-2; CDR3 DNA: TGCGCCAGCAGCCAGACAGGGACCGGGGAGCTGTTTTTT; CDR3 protein: CASSQTGTGELFF